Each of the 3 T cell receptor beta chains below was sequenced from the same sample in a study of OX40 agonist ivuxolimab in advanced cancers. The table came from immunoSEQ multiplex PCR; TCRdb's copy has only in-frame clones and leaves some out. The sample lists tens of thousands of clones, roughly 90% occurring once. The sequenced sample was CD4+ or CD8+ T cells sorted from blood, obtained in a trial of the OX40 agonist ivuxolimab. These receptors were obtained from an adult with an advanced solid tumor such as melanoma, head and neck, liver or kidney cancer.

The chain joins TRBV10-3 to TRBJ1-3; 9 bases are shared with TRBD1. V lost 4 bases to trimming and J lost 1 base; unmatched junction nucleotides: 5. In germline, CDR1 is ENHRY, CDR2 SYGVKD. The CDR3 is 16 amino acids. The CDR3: CAISGWDRASGNTIYF. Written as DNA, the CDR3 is TGTGCCATCAGTGGGTGGGACAGGGCTTCTGGAAACACCATATATTTT.

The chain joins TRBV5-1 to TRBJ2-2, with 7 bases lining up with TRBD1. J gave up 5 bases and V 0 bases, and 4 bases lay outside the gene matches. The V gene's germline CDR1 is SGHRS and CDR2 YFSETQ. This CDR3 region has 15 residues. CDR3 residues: CASSLDTTGTGELFF. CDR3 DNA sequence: TGCGCCAGCAGCTTGGACACGACAGGGACCGGGGAGCTGTTTTTT.

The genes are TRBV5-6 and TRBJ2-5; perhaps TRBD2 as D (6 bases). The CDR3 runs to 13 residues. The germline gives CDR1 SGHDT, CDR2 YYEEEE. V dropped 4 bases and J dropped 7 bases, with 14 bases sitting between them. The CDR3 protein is CASSGRDSRTQYF. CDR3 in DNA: TGTGCCAGCAGCGGCCGGGACTCAAGGACCCAGTACTTC.